The 11 T cell receptor beta chains in this list originate from one sample, sequenced in a study of human T cells and chemical hapten exposure. TCRdb recomputed calls from the RACE reads with MiXCR, one row per CDR3 protein. Of some 77,000 distinct CDR3 sequences in the sample, under 13% are singletons; the top ten hold more than 1.1%. Documented time point: patch test 1, 2 weeks after DPC sensitization. Indicated treatment: therapeutic diphenylcyclopropenone sensitization with weekly scalp DPC. This specimen consisted of whole blood, obtained in connection with sensitization to the hapten diphenylcyclopropenone (DPC). The receptors here all came from a woman in her fifties or sixties with alopecia areata. Some clones in this sample may be carry-over from other donors' samples.

There are a few counts of this clonotype. The gene calls are TRBV27 and TRBJ2-1; a weak D match, TRBD2 (6 bases). The V end lost 6 bases, the J end lost 6 bases, and 15 bases lay between the germline ends. The CDR3 is 14 residues long. Looked up from germline, CDR1 is MNHEY and CDR2 is SMNVEV (reference sequence). This CDR3 is CASSRLGLPNEQFF. CDR3 bases: TGTGCCAGCAGCCGTCTAGGACTACCCAATGAGCAGTTCTTC.

This clonotype has a handful of counts. The chain recombines TRBV7-2 with TRBJ2-2, with 7 bases that match TRBD2. The germline V gene encodes CDR1 SGHTA and CDR2 FQGNSA. With 4 bases clipped from V and 7 bases from J, the junction kept 3 bases outside the gene matches. The CDR3 contains 13 residues. The CDR3 bases are TGTGCCAGCAGCTCCCAGCGGGGCGGGGAGCTGTTTTTT. It encodes CASSSQRGGELFF.

A few counts support this clonotype. J is TRBJ2-7 and V is TRBV7-9; D remains ambiguous. Germline V gives CDR1 SEHNR, CDR2 FQNEAQ (reference sequence). The CDR3 is 14 residues long. Trimming pared 5 bases from V and 2 bases from J, leaving 13 bases between. The CDR3 sequence: CASSPVLSPYEQYF. CDR3 sequence (DNA): TGTGCCAGCAGCCCCGTCTTGTCACCCTACGAGCAGTACTTC.

The sample holds one count of this clonotype. This CDR3 reads CASSQDTGELFF. CDR3 sequence (DNA): TGCGCCAGCAGCCAAGACACCGGGGAGCTGTTTTTT. The chain recombines TRBV4-1 with TRBJ2-2; no reliable D call. The germline gives CDR1 MGHRA, CDR2 YSYEKL. The CDR3 loop spans 12 amino acids. Trimming shortened V by 0 bases and J by 4 bases, and 0 bases separated the two germline ends.

The chain is built from TRBV20-1 and TRBJ2-1, with TRBD2 matching over 9 bases. The CDR3 loop spans 13 amino acids. V trimming: 4 bases; J trimming: 3 bases; junction bases outside the gene matches: 1. Per the germline V gene, CDR1 is DFQATT and CDR2 is SNEGSKA (reference sequence). CDR3 bases: TGCAGTGCTACTAGCGGGAACTACAATGAGCAGTTCTTC. The encoded protein is CSATSGNYNEQFF.

This chain uses TRBV20-1 with TRBJ2-5; 9 bases match TRBD2. Germline lookup yields CDR1 DFQATT and CDR2 SNEGSKA (reference sequence). This CDR3 has 12 residues. Losses at the gene ends were 5 bases for V and 5 bases for J; bases not matched to a gene: 3. The CDR3 protein is CSAWTSVETQYF. CDR3 coding DNA: TGCAGTGCTTGGACTAGCGTGGAGACCCAGTACTTC.

This chain joins TRBV28 and TRBJ2-6; D ambiguous. Germline assignment: CDR1 MDHEN and CDR2 SYDVKM. The V gene lost 7 bases and the J gene lost 4 bases, with 11 bases spanning the gap. The CDR3 length is 14 residues. The CDR3 region has the DNA TGTGCCAGCAAACGCTATGGGGGGGCCAACGTCCTGACTTTC. Its translation is CASKRYGGANVLTF.

The chain is built from TRBV20-1 and TRBJ2-3; 9 nucleotides align to TRBD1. V shed 3 bases, J shed 2 bases, and the junction held 12 bases outside the gene matches. CDR3 length: 17 residues. CDR1 is DFQATT and CDR2 is SNEGSKA in the germline V gene (reference sequence). DNA for the CDR3: TGCAGTGCTAGTGTCCCGCCGGGACAGGGCTCCACAGATACGCAGTATTTT. Translation gives CSASVPPGQGSTDTQYF.

This chain connects TRBV20-1 to TRBJ2-3; D is perhaps TRBD2 (6 bases). V dropped 6 bases and J dropped 6 bases, with 19 bases sitting between them. The CDR3 has 14 amino acids. The germline CDR1 and CDR2 sequences are DFQATT and SNEGSKA (reference sequence). For the CDR3, the DNA is TGCAGTGCCCTACTTCGGAGGGCGGTTGATACGCAGTATTTT. Its translation: CSALLRRAVDTQYF.

This clonotype has more than one count but fewer than ten. The chain joins TRBV4-3 to TRBJ2-7, with 11 bases aligning to TRBD2. Germline values: CDR1 LGHNA, CDR2 YSLEER. V gave up 4 bases and J gave up 2 bases; unmatched junction bases: 4. There are 15 residues in the CDR3. The CDR3 here is CASSLHSGRAYEQYF. CDR3 nucleotides: TGCGCCAGCAGCCTCCATAGCGGGAGGGCCTACGAGCAGTACTTC.

Worth noting for this clonotype: Being one base from a much bigger clone, this may be a read error. The chain carries TRBV11-2 and TRBJ2-2, with 7 bases identical to TRBD2. In germline, CDR1 is SGHAT, CDR2 FQNNGV. CDR3 length: 15 amino acids. CDR3 nucleotides: TGTGCCGGCAGCTTACTAGCGTCGAACACCGGGGAGCTGTTTTTT. Its translation is CAGSLLASNTGELFF. The variable domain in full, completed from reference TRBV11-2 and TRBJ2-2, reads EAGVAQSPRYKIIEKRQSVAFWCNPISGHATLYWYQQILGQGPKLLIQFQNNGVVDDSQLPKDRFSAERLKGVDSTLKIQPAKLEDSAVYLCAGSLLASNTGELFFGEGSRLTVL.